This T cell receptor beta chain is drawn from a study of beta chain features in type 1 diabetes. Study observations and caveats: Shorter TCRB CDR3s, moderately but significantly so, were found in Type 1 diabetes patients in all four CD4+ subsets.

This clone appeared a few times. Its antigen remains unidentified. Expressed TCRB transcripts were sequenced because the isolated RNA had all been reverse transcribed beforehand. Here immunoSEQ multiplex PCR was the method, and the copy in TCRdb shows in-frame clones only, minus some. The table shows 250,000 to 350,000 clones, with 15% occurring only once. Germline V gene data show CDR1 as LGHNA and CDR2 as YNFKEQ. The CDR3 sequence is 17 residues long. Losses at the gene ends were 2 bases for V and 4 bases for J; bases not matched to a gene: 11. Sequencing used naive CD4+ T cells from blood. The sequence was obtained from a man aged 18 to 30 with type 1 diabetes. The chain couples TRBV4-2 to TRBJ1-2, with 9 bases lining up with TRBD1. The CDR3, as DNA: TGTGCCAGCAGCCAACCAATCGGGACAGGGAGGACCTATGGCTACACCTTC. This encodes CASSQPIGTGRTYGYTF.